The T cell receptor beta chain described here comes from a study of T cell responses to AZD1222 COVID-19 vaccine. The method was immunoSEQ multiplex PCR; TCRdb's version includes in-frame clones alone and lacks a portion of them. The profile shows 150,000 to 200,000 clones, roughly 91% of them singletons. Germline values: CDR1 ENHRY, CDR2 SYGVKD. V lost 0 bases, J lost 7 bases, and 10 bases lay in between. The CDR3 sequence is 15 residues long. The TCR was taken from an adult who received the AZD1222 COVID-19 vaccine. The chain couples TRBV10-3 to TRBJ1-6, with D possibly matching TRBD1 (6 bases). Sequenced material: peripheral blood, taken 28 days after the second AZD1222 dose. The CDR3 protein is CAISESGGPNSPLHF. CDR3 DNA sequence: TGTGCCATCAGTGAGTCAGGGGGACCAAATTCACCCCTCCACTTT.